The 20 T cell receptor beta chains listed next were all sequenced from one sample in a study of vaccination effects on CD4 cells after COVID-19. Only in-frame clones appear in the TCRdb table, and some are missing; sequencing was by immunoSEQ multiplex PCR. The table lists 22,000 or so clones, around 80% of them singletons, with over 35% in the top ten. In the ViraFEST assay, antigen-specific CD4+ clonotypes were identified by expansion after peptide-pool stimulation. After less than twelve days in culture, the CD4+ T cells were isolated. This person's SARS-CoV-2 infection, confirmed by PCR, occurred between March and December 2020. Antigens for these TCRs are unknown. The source was CD4+ T cells from PBMCs cultured with a peptide pool, collected before COVID-19 vaccination. Receptors were obtained from a human donor who had a prior SARS-CoV-2 infection.

The J gene is TRBJ1-4, the V gene TRBV6-5; 8 bases match TRBD1. The V segment lost 5 bases and the J segment 7 bases; nucleotides outside the gene matches: 6. The germline V gene encodes CDR1 MNHEY and CDR2 SVGAGI. The CDR3 is 14 amino acids. CDR3 in amino acids: CASSPWTGSEKLFF. The CDR3 DNA reads TGTGCCAGCAGTCCCTGGACAGGGAGTGAAAAACTGTTTTTT.

V gene TRBV4-1 combines with J gene TRBJ2-3, with 11 bases identical to TRBD2. Trimming cost V 3 bases and J 3 bases; bases outside gene matches: 5. CDR3 length: 16 residues. The germline CDR1 and CDR2 sequences are MGHRA and YSYEKL. The chain's CDR3 is CASSQATSGGTDTQYF. Written as DNA, the CDR3 is TGCGCCAGCAGCCAGGCAACTAGCGGGGGTACAGATACGCAGTATTTT.

The rearrangement uses TRBV5-4 and TRBJ2-2; tentative D call: TRBD2 (5 bases). The CDR3 has 15 amino acids. The germline V gene has CDR1 SGHNT and CDR2 YYREEE (reference sequence). Between the trimmed V and J ends, which lost 0 bases and 4 bases, there was a span of 10 bases. CDR3 protein: CASSLALGSTGELFF. DNA of the CDR3: TGTGCCAGCAGCTTGGCTCTGGGGAGCACCGGGGAGCTGTTTTTT.

This clone was picked up a small number of times. CDR3 residues: CASSDARPPYGYTF. CDR3 nucleotide sequence: TGTGCCAGCAGTGACGCCCGGCCTCCTTATGGCTACACCTTC. J is TRBJ1-2 and V is TRBV6-2 or TRBV6-3; D gene uncertain. Germline CDR1 and CDR2: MNHEY and SVGEGT. The V gene lost 5 bases and the J gene lost 5 bases, with 15 bases spanning the gap. This CDR3 region has 14 residues.

The chain recombines TRBV6-6 with TRBJ1-1; 12 positions match TRBD1. Germline V CDR1 and CDR2: MNHNY, SVGAGI (reference sequence). V trimming: 5 bases; J trimming: 8 bases; junction bases outside the gene matches: 9. The CDR3 contains 15 residues. The CDR3 is CASSPGPGQGAEAFF. CDR3 DNA: TGTGCCAGCAGTCCGGGTCCGGGACAGGGGGCAGAAGCTTTCTTT.

The rearrangement joins TRBV6-5 to TRBJ2-5, with D possibly being TRBD1 or TRBD2 (6 bases each). This CDR3 is built from 13 residues. V was trimmed by 2 bases and J by 7 bases, leaving 11 bases between them. Germline-derived CDR1 and CDR2 are MNHEY and SVGAGI. The DNA of the CDR3 is TGTGCCAGCAGTTACCTGCCGGGGGCGACCCAGTACTTC. Its protein product is CASSYLPGATQYF.

This rearrangement joins TRBV25-1 to TRBJ2-1, with TRBD2 matching 13 bases. In germline, CDR1 is MGHDK, CDR2 SYGVNS. V was clipped by 6 bases and J by 7 bases; unmatched bases: 9. The CDR3 runs 16 residues. CDR3: CASRVLGLAGSNEQFF. CDR3 DNA sequence: TGTGCCAGCAGGGTTTTGGGACTAGCGGGAAGTAATGAGCAGTTCTTC.

The chain combines TRBV5-5 with TRBJ1-4, with 9 bases aligning to TRBD1. The CDR3 extends over 16 amino acids. Germline CDR1 reads SGHKS; CDR2 reads YYEKEE (reference sequence). Losses at the gene ends were 7 bases for V and 0 bases for J; bases not matched to a gene: 7. CDR3 sequence: CASWDRELATNEKLFF. The DNA of the CDR3 is TGTGCCAGCTGGGACAGGGAGCTTGCAACTAATGAAAAACTGTTTTTT.

The rearrangement links TRBV2 to TRBJ2-1, with D hard to call. The CDR3 consists of 11 residues. From germline, CDR1 is SNHLY and CDR2 FYNNEI. V lost 4 bases and J 7 bases, leaving 5 bases between the germline ends. The CDR3 here is CASSALNEQFF. Written as DNA, the CDR3 is TGTGCCAGCAGTGCGCTAAATGAGCAGTTCTTC.

This chain uses TRBV6-6 with TRBJ1-2; 7 nucleotides line up with TRBD1. The CDR3 length is 15 residues. Per the germline V gene, CDR1 is MNHNY and CDR2 is SVGAGI (reference sequence). Losses at the gene ends were 2 bases for V and 5 bases for J; bases not matched to a gene: 8. DNA for the CDR3: TGTGCCAGCAGTTACCAGGGGGAGTCCGTTTATGGCTACACCTTC. Protein product: CASSYQGESVYGYTF.

The rearrangement joins TRBV10-3 to TRBJ1-1; a possible D gene is TRBD1 (6 bases). Germline lookup yields CDR1 ENHRY and CDR2 SYGVKD. V gave up 3 bases and J gave up 0 bases, with 11 bases separating them. The CDR3 spans 15 residues. As DNA, the CDR3 is TGTGCCATCAGTGATACGGACAGTTTGAACACTGAAGCTTTCTTT. This translates into CAISDTDSLNTEAFF.

DNA of the CDR3: TGTGCCAGCAGCTTATCGGGGGGCGAGCAGTACTTC. Translation gives CASSLSGGEQYF. J is TRBJ2-7 and V is TRBV7-3, with TRBD2 identical over 7 bases. V lost 2 bases, J lost 6 bases, and 1 base stayed unmatched. The V gene's germline CDR1 is SGHTA and CDR2 FQGTGA. CDR3 size: 12 residues.

This sequence joins TRBV12-5 and TRBJ2-1; D call uncertain. Germline CDR1 LGHNT, CDR2 FRNRAP. The CDR3 length is 17 residues. V shed 4 bases and J shed 1 base, with 17 bases lying between them. CDR3 residues: CASGSALGISSYNEQFF. The CDR3 nucleotides read TGTGCTAGTGGTTCCGCCCTTGGAATATCGTCCTACAATGAGCAGTTCTTC.

The chain recombines TRBV7-9 with TRBJ1-6; no definite D call. CDR1 SEHNR and CDR2 FQNEAQ come from the germline V gene (reference sequence). The CDR3 totals 15 residues. V lost 1 base, J lost 9 bases, and 13 bases lay in between. CDR3 coding DNA: TGTGCCAGCAGCTTAGAGCTTGCGGGTCCTTCACCCCTCCACTTT. Translated, it gives CASSLELAGPSPLHF.

This sequence joins TRBV5-5 and TRBJ1-1; possible D gene TRBD1, 5 bases. V was cut by 1 base and J by 1 base, with 11 bases left in between. Germline V gene data show CDR1 as SGHKS and CDR2 as YYEKEE (reference sequence). The CDR3 loop spans 15 amino acids. The CDR3 spells CASSLWWGGNTEAFF. CDR3 DNA sequence: TGTGCCAGCAGCTTGTGGTGGGGGGGGAACACTGAAGCTTTCTTT.

The chain recombines TRBV5-1 with TRBJ2-7; D possibly matches TRBD1 or TRBD2 (5 bases each). The CDR3 is 19 amino acids. The V and J ends lost 0 bases and 5 bases respectively, with 27 bases between them. Looked up from germline, CDR1 is SGHRS and CDR2 is YFSETQ. The CDR3 DNA sequence: TGCGCCAGCAGCTTGGCCGTCAGGGACGGTTGGACCCCGAGGAACGAGCAGTACTTC. Residues: CASSLAVRDGWTPRNEQYF.

This clone was seen once. The chain couples TRBV9 to TRBJ2-1; D gene uncertain. V lost 2 bases, J lost 0 bases, and 3 bases lay in between. There are 13 residues in the CDR3. Germline loops: CDR1 SGDLS, CDR2 YYNGEE. The CDR3 DNA is TGTGCCAGCAGCGTTGACTCCTACAATGAGCAGTTCTTC. Translation: CASSVDSYNEQFF.

The chain uses TRBV7-3 and TRBJ2-2, with D tentatively TRBD1 or TRBD2 (5 bases each). V lost 5 bases to trimming and J lost 0 bases, with 13 bases between them. CDR3 length equals 16 residues. CDR1 and CDR2 (germline): SGHTA, FQGTGA. The CDR3 region is CASSRDALTNTGELFF. Here the CDR3 DNA reads TGTGCCAGCAGCCGGGACGCACTAACGAACACCGGGGAGCTGTTTTTT.

The chain uses TRBV13 and TRBJ2-2, with TRBD2 matching over 8 bases. Per the germline V gene, CDR1 is PRHDT and CDR2 is FYEKMQ (reference sequence). J was trimmed by 3 bases and V by 2 bases; bases with no gene match: 5. The CDR3 length is 16 residues. For the CDR3, the DNA is TGTGCCAGCAGCTTATTGCAGCGGGGGCACACCGGGGAGCTGTTTTTT. Protein sequence: CASSLLQRGHTGELFF.

V gene TRBV28 combines with J gene TRBJ2-7; 7 nucleotides agree with TRBD1. The germline V gene encodes CDR1 MDHEN and CDR2 SYDVKM. V lost 6 bases to trimming and J lost 5 bases; unmatched junction nucleotides: 7. The CDR3 spans 13 residues. CDR3 DNA: TGTGCCAGCAGGCCGACAGGGTACCACGAGCAGTACTTC. Amino acids: CASRPTGYHEQYF.